This T cell receptor beta chain was recorded in a study of memory CD4+ T cells and cytomegalovirus serostatus. Study-level information: Healthy Belgian adult donors included about 10 CMV-positive and about two dozen CMV-negative people.

The sort gate was single viable CD3+CD4+CD8-CD45RO+ cells for memory CD4+ T cells. Using immunoSEQ multiplex PCR, the repertoire was profiled, and TCRdb retains in-frame clones only, with some absent. The sample lists approximately 41,000 clones, about three quarters occurring once. CDR1 SGHDT and CDR2 YYEEEE come from the germline V gene. The CDR3 loop spans 16 amino acids. V lost 0 bases and J lost 4; bases outside the gene matches: 4. This sequence was found in an adult in good health and CMV-seronegative. Specimen: memory CD4+ T cells from blood. This chain uses TRBV5-6 with TRBJ2-3; 11 bases are shared with TRBD2. CDR3 nucleotide sequence: TGTGCCAGCAGCTTGGTAACTAGCGGGGGCCCAGATACGCAGTATTTT. It specifies CASSLVTSGGPDTQYF.